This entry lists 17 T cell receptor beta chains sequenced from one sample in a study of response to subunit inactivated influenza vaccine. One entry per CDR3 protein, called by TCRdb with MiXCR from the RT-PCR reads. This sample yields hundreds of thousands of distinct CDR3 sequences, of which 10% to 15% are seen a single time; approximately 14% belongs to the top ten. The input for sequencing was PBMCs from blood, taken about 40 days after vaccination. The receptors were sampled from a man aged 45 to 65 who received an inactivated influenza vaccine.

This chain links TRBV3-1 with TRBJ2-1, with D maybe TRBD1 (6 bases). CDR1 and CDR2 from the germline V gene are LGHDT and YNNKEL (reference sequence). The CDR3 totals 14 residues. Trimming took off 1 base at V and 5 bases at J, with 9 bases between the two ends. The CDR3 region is CASSQVAGDNEQFF. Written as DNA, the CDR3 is TGTGCCAGCAGCCAAGTGGCAGGGGACAATGAGCAGTTCTTC.

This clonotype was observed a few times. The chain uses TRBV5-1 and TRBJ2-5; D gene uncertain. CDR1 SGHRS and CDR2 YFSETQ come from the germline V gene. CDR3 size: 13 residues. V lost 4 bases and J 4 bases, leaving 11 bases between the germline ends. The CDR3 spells CASSLRSGETQYF. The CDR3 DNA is TGCGCCAGCAGCCTGAGGTCGGGAGAGACCCAGTACTTC.

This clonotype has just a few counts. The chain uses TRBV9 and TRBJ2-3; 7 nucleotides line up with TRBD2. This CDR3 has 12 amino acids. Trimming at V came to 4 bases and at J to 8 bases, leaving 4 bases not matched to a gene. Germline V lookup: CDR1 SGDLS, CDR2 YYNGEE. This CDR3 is CASSNWEGTQYF. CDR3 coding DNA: TGTGCCAGCAGCAATTGGGAGGGTACGCAGTATTTT.

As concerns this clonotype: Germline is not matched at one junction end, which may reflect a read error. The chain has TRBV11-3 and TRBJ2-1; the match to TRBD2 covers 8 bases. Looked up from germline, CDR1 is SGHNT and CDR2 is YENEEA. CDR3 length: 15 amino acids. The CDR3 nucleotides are TGTGCCATCAGCCTAGCCACTAGCGGCTACAATGAGCAGTTCTTC. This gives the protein CAISLATSGYNEQFF.

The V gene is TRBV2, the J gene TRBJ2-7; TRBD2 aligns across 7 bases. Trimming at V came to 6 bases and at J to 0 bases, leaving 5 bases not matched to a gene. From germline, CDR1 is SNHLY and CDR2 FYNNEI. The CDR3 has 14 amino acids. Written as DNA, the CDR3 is TGTGCCAGCAGGTGGGGGGGTAGCTCCTACGAGCAGTACTTC. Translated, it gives CASRWGGSSYEQYF. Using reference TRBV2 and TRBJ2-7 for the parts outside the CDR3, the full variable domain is EPEVTQTPSHQVTQMGQEVILRCVPISNHLYFYWYRQILGQKVEFLVSFYNNEISEKSEIFDDQFSVERPDGSNFTLKIRSTKLEDSAMYFCASRWGGSSYEQYFGPGTRLTVT.

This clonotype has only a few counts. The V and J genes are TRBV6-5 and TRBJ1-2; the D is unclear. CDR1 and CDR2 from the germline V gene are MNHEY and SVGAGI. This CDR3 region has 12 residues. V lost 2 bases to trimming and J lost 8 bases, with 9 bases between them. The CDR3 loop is CASSYNRRGYTF. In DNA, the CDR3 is TGTGCCAGCAGTTACAACCGAAGGGGCTACACCTTC.

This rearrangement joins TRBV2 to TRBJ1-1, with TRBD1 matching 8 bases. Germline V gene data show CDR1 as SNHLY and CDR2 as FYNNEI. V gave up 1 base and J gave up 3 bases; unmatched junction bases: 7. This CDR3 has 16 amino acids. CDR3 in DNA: TGTGCCAGCAGTGAAGTCCTGACAGGGGAGGACACTGAAGCTTTCTTT. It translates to CASSEVLTGEDTEAFF.

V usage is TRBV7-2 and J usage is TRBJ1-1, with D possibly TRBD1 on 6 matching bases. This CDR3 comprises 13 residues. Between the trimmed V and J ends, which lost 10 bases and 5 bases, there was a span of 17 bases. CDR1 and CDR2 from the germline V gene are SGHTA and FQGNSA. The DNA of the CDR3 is TGTGCCACCCGGAAGGGGGTAGAGACTGAAGCTTTCTTT. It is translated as CATRKGVETEAFF.

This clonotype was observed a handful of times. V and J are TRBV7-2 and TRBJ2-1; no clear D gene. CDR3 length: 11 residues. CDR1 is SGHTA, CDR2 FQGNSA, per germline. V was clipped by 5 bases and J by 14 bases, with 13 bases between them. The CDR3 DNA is TGTGCCAGCAGCCAAGGTGGCAGAGAGTTCTTC. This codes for CASSQGGREFF. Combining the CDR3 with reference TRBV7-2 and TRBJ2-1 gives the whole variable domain GAGVSQSPSNKVTEKGKDVELRCDPISGHTALYWYRQSLGQGLEFLIYFQGNSAPDKSGLPSDRFSAERTGGSVSTLTIQRTQQEDSAVYLCASSQGGREFFGPGTRLTVL.

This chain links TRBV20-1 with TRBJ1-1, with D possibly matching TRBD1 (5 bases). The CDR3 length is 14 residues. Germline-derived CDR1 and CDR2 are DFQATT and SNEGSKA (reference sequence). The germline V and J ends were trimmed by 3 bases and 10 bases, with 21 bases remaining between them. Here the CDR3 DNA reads TGCAGTGCTAGCGGAGGGACCCTTTTGAATGTAGCTTTCTTT. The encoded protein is CSASGGTLLNVAFF.

The CDR3 loop reads CASSIQGRDTGELFF. As DNA, the CDR3 is TGCGCCAGCAGCATACAGGGCCGGGACACCGGGGAGCTGTTTTTT. The J gene is TRBJ2-2, the V gene TRBV5-1, with D possibly being TRBD1 (6 bases). Trimming took off 4 bases at V and 3 bases at J, with 13 bases between the two ends. Germline V gene lookup returns CDR1 SGHRS and CDR2 YFSETQ. CDR3 length equals 15 residues. The complete variable domain, with remaining parts taken from reference TRBV5-1 and TRBJ2-2, reads KAGVTQTPRYLIKTRGQQVTLSCSPISGHRSVSWYQQTPGQGLQFLFEYFSETQRNKGNFPGRFSGRQFSNSRSEMNVSTLELGDSALYLCASSIQGRDTGELFFGEGSRLTVL.

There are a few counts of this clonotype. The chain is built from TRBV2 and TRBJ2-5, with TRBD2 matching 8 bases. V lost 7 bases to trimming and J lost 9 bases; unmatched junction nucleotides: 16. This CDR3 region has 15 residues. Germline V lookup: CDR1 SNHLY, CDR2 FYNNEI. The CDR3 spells CASTGTSGTSWAQYF. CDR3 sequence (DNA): TGTGCCAGCACTGGTACATCAGGGACTAGTTGGGCCCAGTACTTC.

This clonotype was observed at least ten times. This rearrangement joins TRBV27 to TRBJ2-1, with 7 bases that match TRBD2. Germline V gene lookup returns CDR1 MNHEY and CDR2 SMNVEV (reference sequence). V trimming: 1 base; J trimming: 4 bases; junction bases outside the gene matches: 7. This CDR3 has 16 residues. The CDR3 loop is CASSLLVGAGYNEQFF. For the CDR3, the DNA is TGTGCCAGCAGTTTATTAGTGGGAGCGGGATACAATGAGCAGTTCTTC.

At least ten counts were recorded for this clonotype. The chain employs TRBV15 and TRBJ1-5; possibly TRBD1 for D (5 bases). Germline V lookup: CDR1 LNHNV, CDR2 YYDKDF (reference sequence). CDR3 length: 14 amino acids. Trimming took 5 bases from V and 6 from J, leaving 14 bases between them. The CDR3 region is CATSVVRGGQPQHF. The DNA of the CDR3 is TGTGCCACCAGCGTTGTCCGGGGCGGTCAGCCCCAGCATTTT. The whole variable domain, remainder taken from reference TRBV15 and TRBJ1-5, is DAMVIQNPRYQVTQFGKPVTLSCSQTLNHNVMYWYQQKSSQAPKLLFHYYDKDFNNEADTPDNFQSRRPNTSFCFLDIRSPGLGDTAMYLCATSVVRGGQPQHFGDGTRLSIL.

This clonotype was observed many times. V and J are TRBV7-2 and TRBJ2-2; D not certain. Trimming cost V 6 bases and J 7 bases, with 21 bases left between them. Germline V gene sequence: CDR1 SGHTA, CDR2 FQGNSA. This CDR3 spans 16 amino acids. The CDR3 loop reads CASSSISTVRLGELFF. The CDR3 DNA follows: TGTGCCAGCAGTTCTATCTCGACTGTTCGACTCGGGGAGCTGTTTTTT. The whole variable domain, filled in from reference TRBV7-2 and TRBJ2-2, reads GAGVSQSPSNKVTEKGKDVELRCDPISGHTALYWYRQSLGQGLEFLIYFQGNSAPDKSGLPSDRFSAERTGGSVSTLTIQRTQQEDSAVYLCASSSISTVRLGELFFGEGSRLTVL.

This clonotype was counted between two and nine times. The CDR3 nucleotides read TGTGCCAGCAGCTCCCCTAGCGGGGGGATAGATGAGCAGTTCTTC. As protein: CASSSPSGGIDEQFF. This chain links TRBV7-6 with TRBJ2-1; 11 positions agree with TRBD2. The CDR3 has 15 residues. Germline loops: CDR1 SGHVS, CDR2 FNYEAQ. The trim removed 4 bases at V and 8 bases at J, leaving 7 bases unmatched.

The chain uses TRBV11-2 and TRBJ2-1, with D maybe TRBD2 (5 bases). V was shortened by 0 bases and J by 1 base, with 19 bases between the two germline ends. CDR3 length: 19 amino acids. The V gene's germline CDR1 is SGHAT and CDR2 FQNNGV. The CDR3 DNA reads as TGTGCCAGCAGCTTAGATAGGAGGTGGGTAGCAGGATCCTACAATGAGCAGTTCTTC. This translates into CASSLDRRWVAGSYNEQFF.